This T cell receptor (beta chain) came from a study of shared clonotypes between healthy human individuals. Germline values: CDR1 SNHLY, CDR2 FYNNEI. Trimming cost V 7 bases and J 2 bases; bases outside gene matches: 8. The CDR3 has 14 residues. Study-level points and caveats: Non-shared clonotypes showed lower generation probabilities than clonotypes common to all four donors.

The input for sorted-subset replicate PCRs was around 210 ng DNA, around 30,000 T cell genomes. The data were produced by immunoSEQ multiplex PCR, yet TCRdb's version contains in-frame clones alone and is incomplete. This table holds over a million clones, 70% to 80% found once. Caucasian adults living in Nashville, Tennessee, provided all samples. With regard to this clone: What it binds is unknown.

The sequenced material came from memory CD4+ T cells from PBMCs. This sample's subset: CD45RA-negative fraction. This sequence was found in a young man in good health. Some clones in this sample may be carry-over from other donors' samples. The V call is TRBV2, the J call TRBJ2-7, with 7 positions matching TRBD1. The CDR3 loop reads CASMARQGAYEQYF. CDR3 sequence (DNA): TGTGCCAGCATGGCGAGACAGGGTGCCTACGAGCAGTACTTC. The variable domain in full, completed from reference TRBV2 and TRBJ2-7, reads EPEVTQTPSHQVTQMGQEVILRCVPISNHLYFYWYRQILGQKVEFLVSFYNNEISEKSEIFDDQFSVERPDGSNFTLKIRSTKLEDSAMYFCASMARQGAYEQYFGPGTRLTVT.